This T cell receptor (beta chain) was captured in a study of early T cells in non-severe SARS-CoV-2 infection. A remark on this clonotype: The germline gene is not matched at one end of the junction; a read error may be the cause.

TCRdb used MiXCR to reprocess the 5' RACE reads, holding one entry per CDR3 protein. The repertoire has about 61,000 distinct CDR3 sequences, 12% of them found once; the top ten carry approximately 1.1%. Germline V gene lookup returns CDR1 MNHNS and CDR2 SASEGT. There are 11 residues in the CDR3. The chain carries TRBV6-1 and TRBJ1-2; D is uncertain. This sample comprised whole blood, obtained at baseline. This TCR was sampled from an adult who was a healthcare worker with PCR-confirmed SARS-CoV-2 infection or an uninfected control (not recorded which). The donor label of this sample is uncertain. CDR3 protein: CASSETLGYIF. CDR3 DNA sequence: TGTGCCAGCAGTGAGACCTTAGGCTACATCTTC.